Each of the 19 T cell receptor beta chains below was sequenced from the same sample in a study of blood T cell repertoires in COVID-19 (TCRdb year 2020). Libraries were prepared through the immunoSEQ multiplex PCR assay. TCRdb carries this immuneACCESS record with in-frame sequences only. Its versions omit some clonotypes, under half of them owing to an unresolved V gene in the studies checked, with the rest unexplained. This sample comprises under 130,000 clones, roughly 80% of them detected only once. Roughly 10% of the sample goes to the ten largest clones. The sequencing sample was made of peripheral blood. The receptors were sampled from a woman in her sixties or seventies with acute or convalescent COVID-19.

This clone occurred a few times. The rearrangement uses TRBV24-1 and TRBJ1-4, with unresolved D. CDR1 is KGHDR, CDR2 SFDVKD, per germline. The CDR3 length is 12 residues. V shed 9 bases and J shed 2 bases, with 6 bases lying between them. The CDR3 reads CATAYTNEKLFF. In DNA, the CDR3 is TGTGCCACCGCCTACACTAATGAAAAACTGTTTTTT.

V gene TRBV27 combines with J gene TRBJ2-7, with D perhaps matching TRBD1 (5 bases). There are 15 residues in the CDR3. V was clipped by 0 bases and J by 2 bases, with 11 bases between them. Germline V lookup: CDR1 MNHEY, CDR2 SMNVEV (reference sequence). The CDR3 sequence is CASSLSLGRTYEQYF. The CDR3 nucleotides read TGTGCCAGCAGTTTATCTCTGGGGCGAACCTACGAGCAGTACTTC.

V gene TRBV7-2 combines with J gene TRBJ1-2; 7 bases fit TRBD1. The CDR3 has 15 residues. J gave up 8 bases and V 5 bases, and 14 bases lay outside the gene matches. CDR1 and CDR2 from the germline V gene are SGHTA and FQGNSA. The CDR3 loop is CASSPSSVDRVGYTF. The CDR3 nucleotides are TGTGCCAGCAGCCCTTCTTCGGTAGACAGGGTAGGCTACACCTTC.

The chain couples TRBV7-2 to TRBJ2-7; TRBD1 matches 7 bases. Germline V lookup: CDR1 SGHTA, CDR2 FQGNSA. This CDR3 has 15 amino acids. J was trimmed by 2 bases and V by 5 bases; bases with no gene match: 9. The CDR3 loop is CASSPEGTATYEQYF. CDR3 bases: TGTGCCAGCAGCCCCGAAGGGACAGCCACCTACGAGCAGTACTTC.

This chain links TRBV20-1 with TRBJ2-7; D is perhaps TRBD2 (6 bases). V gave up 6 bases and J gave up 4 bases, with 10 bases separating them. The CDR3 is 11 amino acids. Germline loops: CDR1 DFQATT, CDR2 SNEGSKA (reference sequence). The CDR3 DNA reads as TGCAGTGCCGGGACTGAGTACGAGCAGTACTTC. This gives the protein CSAGTEYEQYF.

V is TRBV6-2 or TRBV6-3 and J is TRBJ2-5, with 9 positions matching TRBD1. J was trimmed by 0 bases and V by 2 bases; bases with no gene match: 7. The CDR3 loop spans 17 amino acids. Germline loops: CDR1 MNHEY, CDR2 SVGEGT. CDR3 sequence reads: CASSYTTGTGNQETQYF. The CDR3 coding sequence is TGTGCCAGCAGTTACACAACCGGGACAGGGAACCAAGAGACCCAGTACTTC.

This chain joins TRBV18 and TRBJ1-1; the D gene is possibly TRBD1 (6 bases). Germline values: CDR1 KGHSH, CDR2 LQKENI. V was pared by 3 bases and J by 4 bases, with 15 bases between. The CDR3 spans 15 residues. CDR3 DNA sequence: TGTGCCAGCTCACCGTTCCAGGTACAGGGCACTGAAGCTTTCTTT. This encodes CASSPFQVQGTEAFF.

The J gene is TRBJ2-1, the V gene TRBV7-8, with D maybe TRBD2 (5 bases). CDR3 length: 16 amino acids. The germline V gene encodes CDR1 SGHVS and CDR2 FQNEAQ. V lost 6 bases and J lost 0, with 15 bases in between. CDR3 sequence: CASRSLLGDSYNEQFF. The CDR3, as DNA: TGTGCCAGCAGGTCGCTGTTGGGAGACTCCTACAATGAGCAGTTCTTC.

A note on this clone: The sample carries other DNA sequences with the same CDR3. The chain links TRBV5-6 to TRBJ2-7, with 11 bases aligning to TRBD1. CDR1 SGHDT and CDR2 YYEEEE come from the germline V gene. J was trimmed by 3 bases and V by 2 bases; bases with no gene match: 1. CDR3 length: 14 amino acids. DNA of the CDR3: TGTGCCAGCAGCTTTGGGACAGGGGGCTACGAGCAGTACTTC. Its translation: CASSFGTGGYEQYF. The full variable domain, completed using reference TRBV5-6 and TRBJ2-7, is DAGVTQSPTHLIKTRGQQVTLRCSPKSGHDTVSWYQQALGQGPQFIFQYYEEEERQRGNFPDRFSGHQFPNYSSELNVNALLLGDSALYLCASSFGTGGYEQYFGPGTRLTVT.

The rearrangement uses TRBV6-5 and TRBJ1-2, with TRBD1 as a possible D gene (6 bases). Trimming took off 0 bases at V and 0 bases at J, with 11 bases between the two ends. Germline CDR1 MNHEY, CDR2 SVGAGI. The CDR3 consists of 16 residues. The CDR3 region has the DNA TGTGCCAGCAGTTACTCGAAGACAGGCGCTAACTATGGCTACACCTTC. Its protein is CASSYSKTGANYGYTF.

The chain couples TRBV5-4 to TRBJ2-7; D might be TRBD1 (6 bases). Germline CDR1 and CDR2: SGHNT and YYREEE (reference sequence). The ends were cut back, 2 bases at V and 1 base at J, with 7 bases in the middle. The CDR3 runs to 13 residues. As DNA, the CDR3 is TGTGCCAGCAGCTTCACAGGGTCCTACGAGCAGTACTTC. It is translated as CASSFTGSYEQYF.

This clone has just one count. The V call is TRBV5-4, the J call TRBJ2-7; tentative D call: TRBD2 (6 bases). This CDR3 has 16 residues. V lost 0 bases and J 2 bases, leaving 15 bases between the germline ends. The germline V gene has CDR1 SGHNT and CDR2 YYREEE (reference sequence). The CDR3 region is CASSLAPSSGAYEQYF. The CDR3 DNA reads TGTGCCAGCAGCTTGGCCCCCAGTAGCGGAGCCTACGAGCAGTACTTC.

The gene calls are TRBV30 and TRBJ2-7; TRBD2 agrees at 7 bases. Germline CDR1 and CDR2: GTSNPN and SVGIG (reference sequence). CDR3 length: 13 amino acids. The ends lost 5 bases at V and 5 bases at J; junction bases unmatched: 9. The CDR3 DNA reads TGTGCCTGGTGGGGGAGGGTGGGCGACGAGCAGTACTTC. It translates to CAWWGRVGDEQYF. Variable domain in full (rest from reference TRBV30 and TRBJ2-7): SQTIHQWPATLVQPVGSPLSLECTVEGTSNPNLYWYRQAAGRGLQLLFYSVGIGQISSEVPQNLSASRPQDRQFILSSKKLLLSDSGFYLCAWWGRVGDEQYFGPGTRLTVT.

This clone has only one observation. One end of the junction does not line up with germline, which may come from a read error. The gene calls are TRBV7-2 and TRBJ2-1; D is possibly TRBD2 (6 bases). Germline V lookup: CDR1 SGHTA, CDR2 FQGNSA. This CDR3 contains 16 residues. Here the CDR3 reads CASSLEGGVGYNEQFF. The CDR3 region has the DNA TGTGCCAGCAGTTTAGAAGGCGGGGTGGGCTACAATGAGCAGTTCTTC.

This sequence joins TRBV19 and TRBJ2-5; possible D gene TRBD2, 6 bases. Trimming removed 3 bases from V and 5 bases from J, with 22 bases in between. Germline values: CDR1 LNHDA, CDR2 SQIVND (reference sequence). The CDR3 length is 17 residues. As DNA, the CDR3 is TGTGCCAGTAGTATGCGGACCTTCTCGCGGGGTCGGGAGACCCAGTACTTC. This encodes CASSMRTFSRGRETQYF.

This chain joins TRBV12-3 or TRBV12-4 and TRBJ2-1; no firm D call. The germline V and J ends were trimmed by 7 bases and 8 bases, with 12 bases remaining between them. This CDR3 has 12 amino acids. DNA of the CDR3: TGTGCCAGCACTCAAACCGGGTATGAGCAGTTCTTC. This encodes CASTQTGYEQFF.

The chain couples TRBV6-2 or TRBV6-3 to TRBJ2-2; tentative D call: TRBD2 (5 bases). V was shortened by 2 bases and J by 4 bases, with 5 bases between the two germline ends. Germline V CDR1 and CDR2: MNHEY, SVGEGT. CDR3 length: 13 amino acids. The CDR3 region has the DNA TGTGCCAGCAGTTACGCGGGCACCGGGGAGCTGTTTTTT. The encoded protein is CASSYAGTGELFF.

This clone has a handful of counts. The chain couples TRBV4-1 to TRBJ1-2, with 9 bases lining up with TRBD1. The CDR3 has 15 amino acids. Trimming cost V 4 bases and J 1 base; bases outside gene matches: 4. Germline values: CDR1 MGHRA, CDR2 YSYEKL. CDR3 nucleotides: TGCGCCAGCAGCCTGGGACAGGGAAATAACTATGGCTACACCTTC. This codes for CASSLGQGNNYGYTF.

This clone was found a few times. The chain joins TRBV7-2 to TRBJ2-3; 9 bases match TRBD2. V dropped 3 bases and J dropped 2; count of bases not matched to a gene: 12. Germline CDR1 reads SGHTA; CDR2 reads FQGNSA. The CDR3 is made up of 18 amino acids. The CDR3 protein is CASSFISLTSGFTDTQYF. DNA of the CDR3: TGTGCCAGCAGCTTCATTTCATTGACTAGCGGATTCACAGATACGCAGTATTTT. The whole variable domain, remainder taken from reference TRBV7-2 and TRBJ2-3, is GAGVSQSPSNKVTEKGKDVELRCDPISGHTALYWYRQSLGQGLEFLIYFQGNSAPDKSGLPSDRFSAERTGGSVSTLTIQRTQQEDSAVYLCASSFISLTSGFTDTQYFGPGTRLTVL.